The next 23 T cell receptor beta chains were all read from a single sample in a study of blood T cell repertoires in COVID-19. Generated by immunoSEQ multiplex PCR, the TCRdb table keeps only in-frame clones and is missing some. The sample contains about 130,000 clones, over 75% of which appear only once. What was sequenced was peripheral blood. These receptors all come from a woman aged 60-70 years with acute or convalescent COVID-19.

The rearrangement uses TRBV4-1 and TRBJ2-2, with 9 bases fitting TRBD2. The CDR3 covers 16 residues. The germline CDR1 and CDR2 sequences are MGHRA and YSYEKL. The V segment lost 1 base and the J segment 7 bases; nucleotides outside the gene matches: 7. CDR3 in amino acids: CASSQVAGVGNGELFF. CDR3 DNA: TGCGCCAGCAGCCAAGTAGCGGGAGTAGGCAACGGGGAGCTGTTTTTT.

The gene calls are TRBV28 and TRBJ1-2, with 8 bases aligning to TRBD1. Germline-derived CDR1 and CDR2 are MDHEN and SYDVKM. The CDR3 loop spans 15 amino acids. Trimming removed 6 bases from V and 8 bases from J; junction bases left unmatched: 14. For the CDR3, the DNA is TGTGCCAGCAGCAACCTACAGGGGGGCGGTCGGGGCTACACCTTC. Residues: CASSNLQGGGRGYTF.

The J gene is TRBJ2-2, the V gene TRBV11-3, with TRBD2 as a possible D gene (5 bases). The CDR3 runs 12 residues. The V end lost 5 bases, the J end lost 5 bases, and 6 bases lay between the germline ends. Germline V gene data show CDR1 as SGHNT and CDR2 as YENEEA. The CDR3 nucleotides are TGTGCCAGCAGCGGACTGACCGGGGAGCTGTTTTTT. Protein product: CASSGLTGELFF.

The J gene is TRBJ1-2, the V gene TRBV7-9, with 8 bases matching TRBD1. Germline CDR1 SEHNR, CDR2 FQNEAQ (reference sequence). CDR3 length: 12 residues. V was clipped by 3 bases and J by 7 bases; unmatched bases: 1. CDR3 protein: CASSFDRGGYTF. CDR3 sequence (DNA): TGTGCCAGCAGCTTCGACAGGGGTGGCTACACCTTC.

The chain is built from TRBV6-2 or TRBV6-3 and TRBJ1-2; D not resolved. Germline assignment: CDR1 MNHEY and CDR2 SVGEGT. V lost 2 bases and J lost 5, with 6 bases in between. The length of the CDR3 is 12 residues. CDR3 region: CASSYQAYGYTF. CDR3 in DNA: TGTGCCAGCAGTTACCAGGCGTATGGCTACACCTTC.

For the CDR3, the DNA is TGCGCCAGCAGCGAAGGGACTAGCGGGAGCGGGGCAGAGACCCAGTACTTC. Translating it yields CASSEGTSGSGAETQYF. The V call is TRBV5-1, the J call TRBJ2-5, with TRBD2 matching over 14 bases. CDR3 length: 17 residues. The germline V gene encodes CDR1 SGHRS and CDR2 YFSETQ. The V segment lost 4 bases and the J segment 4 bases; nucleotides outside the gene matches: 9.

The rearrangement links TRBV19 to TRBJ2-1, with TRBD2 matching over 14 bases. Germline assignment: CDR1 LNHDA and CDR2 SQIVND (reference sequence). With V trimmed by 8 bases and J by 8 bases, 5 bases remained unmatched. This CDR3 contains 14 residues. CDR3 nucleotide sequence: TGTGCCAGTGGGACTAGCGGGAGTTTCGATGAGCAGTTCTTC. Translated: CASGTSGSFDEQFF.

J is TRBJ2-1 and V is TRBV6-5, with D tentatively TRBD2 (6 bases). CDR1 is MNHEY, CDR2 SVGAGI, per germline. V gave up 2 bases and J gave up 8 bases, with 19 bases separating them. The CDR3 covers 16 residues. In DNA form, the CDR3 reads TGTGCCAGCAGTTACATCGGGACTCCCGGGGGAGATGAGCAGTTCTTC. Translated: CASSYIGTPGGDEQFF.

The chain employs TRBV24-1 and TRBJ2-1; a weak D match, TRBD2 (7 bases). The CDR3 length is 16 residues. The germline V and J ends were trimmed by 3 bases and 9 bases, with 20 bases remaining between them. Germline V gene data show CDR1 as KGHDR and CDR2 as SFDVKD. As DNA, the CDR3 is TGTGCCACCAGTGATACTACTCGGACTGGGGGGGCTGAGCAGTTCTTC. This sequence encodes CATSDTTRTGGAEQFF.

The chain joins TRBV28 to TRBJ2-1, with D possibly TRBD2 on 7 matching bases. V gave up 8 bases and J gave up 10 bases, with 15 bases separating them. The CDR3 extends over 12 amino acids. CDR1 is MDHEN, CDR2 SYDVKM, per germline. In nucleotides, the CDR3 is TGTGCCAGCCAAACGGGGGGCGGAGAGCAGTTCTTC. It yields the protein CASQTGGGEQFF.

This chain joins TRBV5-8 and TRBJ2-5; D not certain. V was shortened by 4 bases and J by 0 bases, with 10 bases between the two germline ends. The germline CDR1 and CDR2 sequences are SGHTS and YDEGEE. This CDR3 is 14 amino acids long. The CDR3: CASSHEADQETQYF. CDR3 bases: TGTGCCAGCAGCCACGAGGCGGACCAAGAGACCCAGTACTTC.

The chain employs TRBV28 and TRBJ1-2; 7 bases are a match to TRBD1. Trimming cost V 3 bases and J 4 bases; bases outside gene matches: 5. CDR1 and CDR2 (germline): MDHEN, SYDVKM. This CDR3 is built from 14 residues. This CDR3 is CASSFGAGGYGYTF. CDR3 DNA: TGTGCCAGCAGTTTTGGCGCAGGGGGCTATGGCTACACCTTC.

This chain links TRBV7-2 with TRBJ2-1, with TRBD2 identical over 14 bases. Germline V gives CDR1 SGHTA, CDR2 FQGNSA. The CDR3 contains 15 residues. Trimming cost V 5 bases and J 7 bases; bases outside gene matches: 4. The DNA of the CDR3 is TGTGCCAGCAGCCCTGGACTAGCGGGAGGAAATGAGCAGTTCTTC. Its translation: CASSPGLAGGNEQFF.

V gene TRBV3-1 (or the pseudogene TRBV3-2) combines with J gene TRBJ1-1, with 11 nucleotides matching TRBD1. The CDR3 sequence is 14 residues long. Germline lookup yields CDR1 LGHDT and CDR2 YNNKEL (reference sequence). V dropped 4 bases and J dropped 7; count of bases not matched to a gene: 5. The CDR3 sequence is CASSPDRGLGEAFF. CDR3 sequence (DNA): TGTGCCAGCAGCCCGGACAGGGGGCTGGGTGAAGCTTTCTTT.

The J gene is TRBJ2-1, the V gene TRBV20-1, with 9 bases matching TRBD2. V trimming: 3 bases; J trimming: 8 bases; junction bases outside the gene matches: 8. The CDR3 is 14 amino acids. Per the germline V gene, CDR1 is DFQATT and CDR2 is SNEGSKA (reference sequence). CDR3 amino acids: CSASSAGGWDEQFF. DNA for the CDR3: TGCAGTGCTAGTTCGGCGGGAGGGTGGGATGAGCAGTTCTTC.

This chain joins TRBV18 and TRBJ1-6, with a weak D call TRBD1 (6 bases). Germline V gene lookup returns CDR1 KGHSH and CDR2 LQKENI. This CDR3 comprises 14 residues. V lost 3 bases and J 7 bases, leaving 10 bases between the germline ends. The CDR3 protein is CASSPGGENSPLHF. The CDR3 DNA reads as TGTGCCAGCTCACCTGGGGGCGAAAATTCACCCCTCCACTTT.

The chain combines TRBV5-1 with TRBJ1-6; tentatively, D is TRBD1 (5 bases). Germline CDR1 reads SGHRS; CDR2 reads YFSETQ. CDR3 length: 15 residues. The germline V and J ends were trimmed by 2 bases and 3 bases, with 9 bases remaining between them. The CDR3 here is CASSLQDGYNSPLHF. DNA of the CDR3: TGCGCCAGCAGCTTACAGGACGGCTATAATTCACCCCTCCACTTT.

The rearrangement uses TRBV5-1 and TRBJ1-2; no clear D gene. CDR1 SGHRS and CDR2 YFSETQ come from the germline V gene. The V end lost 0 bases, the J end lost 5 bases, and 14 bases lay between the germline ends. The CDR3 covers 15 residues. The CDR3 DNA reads TGCGCCAGCAGCTTGGTGGAGAGAGCCTCGTATGGCTACACCTTC. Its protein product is CASSLVERASYGYTF.

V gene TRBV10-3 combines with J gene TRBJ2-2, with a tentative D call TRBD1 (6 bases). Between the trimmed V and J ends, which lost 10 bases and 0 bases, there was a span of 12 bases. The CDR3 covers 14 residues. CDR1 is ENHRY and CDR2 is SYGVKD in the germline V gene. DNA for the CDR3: TGTGCCAGTCGCAGGGGCACGAACACCGGGGAGCTGTTTTTT. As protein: CASRRGTNTGELFF.

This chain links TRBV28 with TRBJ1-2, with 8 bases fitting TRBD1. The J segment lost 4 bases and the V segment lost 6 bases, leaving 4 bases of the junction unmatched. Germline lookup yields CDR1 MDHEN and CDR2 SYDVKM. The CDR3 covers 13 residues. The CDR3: CASSRTGRYGYTF. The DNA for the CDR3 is TGTGCCAGCAGCCGGACAGGGCGCTATGGCTACACCTTC.

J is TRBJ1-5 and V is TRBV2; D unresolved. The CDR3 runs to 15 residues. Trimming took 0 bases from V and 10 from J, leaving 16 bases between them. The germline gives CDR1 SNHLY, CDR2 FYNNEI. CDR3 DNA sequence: TGTGCCAGCAGTGAAGCGTCGACTGACTTACACCCCCAGCATTTT. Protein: CASSEASTDLHPQHF.

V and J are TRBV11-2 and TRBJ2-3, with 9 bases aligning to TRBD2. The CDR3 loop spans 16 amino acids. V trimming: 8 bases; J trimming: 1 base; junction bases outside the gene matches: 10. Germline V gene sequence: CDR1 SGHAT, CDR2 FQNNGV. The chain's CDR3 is CASRLSSGIGTDTQYF. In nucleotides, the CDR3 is TGTGCCAGCCGCCTGTCTAGCGGGATCGGCACAGATACGCAGTATTTT.

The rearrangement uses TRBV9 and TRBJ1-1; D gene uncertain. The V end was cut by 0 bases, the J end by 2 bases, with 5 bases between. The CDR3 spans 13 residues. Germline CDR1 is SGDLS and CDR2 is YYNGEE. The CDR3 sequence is CASSVVFNTEAFF. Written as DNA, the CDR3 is TGTGCCAGCAGCGTAGTATTTAACACTGAAGCTTTCTTT.